These 15 T cell receptor beta chains were sequenced from one sample in a study of blood T cell repertoires in COVID-19. Measured with immunoSEQ multiplex PCR; TCRdb has only the in-frame clones, and not every one. The data hold about 180,000 clones, with approximately 90% observed a single time. The sequencing sample was made of peripheral blood. These receptors originate from a woman aged 70-85 years with COVID-19, enrolled during active disease.

The CDR3 reads CASRRDYEQYF. Written as DNA, the CDR3 is TGTGCCAGCAGGCGCGACTACGAGCAGTACTTC. The chain has TRBV6-5 and TRBJ2-7; D not certain. The germline V and J ends were trimmed by 6 bases and 3 bases, with 6 bases remaining between them. The CDR3 consists of 11 residues. Germline V CDR1 and CDR2: MNHEY, SVGAGI.

The chain links TRBV30 to TRBJ1-3, with a tentative D call TRBD1 (5 bases). Germline CDR1 is GTSNPN and CDR2 is SVGIG (reference sequence). The CDR3 totals 15 residues. Trimming pared 2 bases from V and 2 bases from J, leaving 13 bases between. CDR3 coding DNA: TGTGCCTGGAGTCTGTCAGGGCAGCCTGGAAACACCATATATTTT. Encoded protein: CAWSLSGQPGNTIYF.

The chain is built from TRBV9 and TRBJ1-1, with 7 nucleotides matching TRBD1. There are 15 residues in the CDR3. The germline V gene has CDR1 SGDLS and CDR2 YYNGEE. V dropped 3 bases and J dropped 3; count of bases not matched to a gene: 8. CDR3 sequence: CASSGLQGSDTEAFF. Written as DNA, the CDR3 is TGTGCCAGCAGCGGCTTACAGGGGTCGGACACTGAAGCTTTCTTT.

The V call is TRBV11-2, the J call TRBJ1-2; tentative D call: TRBD1 (6 bases). V was clipped by 4 bases and J by 5 bases, with 17 bases between them. The CDR3 is made up of 15 amino acids. CDR1 SGHAT and CDR2 FQNNGV come from the germline V gene. CDR3 protein: CASSSPRQDLYGYTF. In DNA, the CDR3 is TGTGCCAGCAGCTCCCCACGACAGGACCTATATGGCTACACCTTC. Using reference TRBV11-2 and TRBJ1-2 for the parts outside the CDR3, the full variable domain is EAGVAQSPRYKIIEKRQSVAFWCNPISGHATLYWYQQILGQGPKLLIQFQNNGVVDDSQLPKDRFSAERLKGVDSTLKIQPAKLEDSAVYLCASSSPRQDLYGYTFGSGTRLTVV.

The chain couples TRBV19 to TRBJ1-5; TRBD1 matches at 10 bases. V lost 5 bases, J lost 7 bases, and 8 bases stayed unmatched. Germline V gene sequence: CDR1 LNHDA, CDR2 SQIVND (reference sequence). This CDR3 has 15 residues. This CDR3 reads CASSQDRGNGQPQHF. In nucleotides, the CDR3 is TGTGCCAGTAGTCAGGACAGGGGGAATGGACAGCCCCAGCATTTT.

Points on this clone: Other DNA sequences within the sample encode an identical CDR3. This chain joins TRBV30 and TRBJ1-3; D is perhaps TRBD1 (5 bases). CDR1 and CDR2 from the germline V gene are GTSNPN and SVGIG (reference sequence). The CDR3 spans 14 residues. The V end lost 0 bases, the J end lost 2 bases, and 8 bases lay between the germline ends. In nucleotides, the CDR3 is TGTGCCTGGAGTGTAGGAGGGGCTGGAAACACCATATATTTT. It specifies CAWSVGGAGNTIYF.

The chain carries TRBV7-2 and TRBJ2-1; no clear D. This CDR3 contains 11 residues. V shed 5 bases and J shed 4 bases, with 3 bases lying between them. CDR1 is SGHTA, CDR2 FQGNSA, per germline. CDR3 bases: TGTGCCAGCAGCCCGTACAATGAGCAGTTCTTC. Residues: CASSPYNEQFF.

The chain links TRBV6-4 to TRBJ1-1; 7 bases align to TRBD1. The germline gives CDR1 MRHNA, CDR2 SNTAGT. J gave up 5 bases and V 3 bases, and 3 bases lay outside the gene matches. The CDR3 loop spans 13 amino acids. CDR3 amino acids: CASSEGRGTEAFF. CDR3 DNA sequence: TGTGCCAGCAGTGAGGGCAGGGGGACTGAAGCTTTCTTT.

The chain couples TRBV30 to TRBJ2-5; 7 nucleotides align to TRBD1. This CDR3 region has 13 residues. V lost 0 bases and J lost 10; bases outside the gene matches: 8. Germline values: CDR1 GTSNPN, CDR2 SVGIG (reference sequence). CDR3 residues: CAWSVPGGWSQYF. Written as DNA, the CDR3 is TGTGCCTGGAGTGTACCAGGGGGATGGAGCCAGTACTTC.

The rearrangement joins TRBV10-3 to TRBJ2-2; 11 nucleotides align to TRBD1. The V gene end was trimmed by 4 bases and the J gene end by 6 bases; junction bases not matched to a gene: 4. This CDR3 region has 15 residues. The germline V gene has CDR1 ENHRY and CDR2 SYGVKD. In DNA form, the CDR3 reads TGTGCCATCAGTGCCGGGACAGGGGGTGCCGGGGAGCTGTTTTTT. Translated: CAISAGTGGAGELFF.

The chain combines TRBV6-4 with TRBJ1-5; weak D call: TRBD1 (6 bases). Deletions cut 6 bases from V and 3 bases from J, with 21 bases between. CDR1 and CDR2 from the germline V gene are MRHNA and SNTAGT. The CDR3 has 17 residues. The CDR3 region is CASSPPRGANPNQPQHF. CDR3 nucleotide sequence: TGTGCCAGCAGCCCCCCCCGGGGGGCAAATCCCAATCAGCCCCAGCATTTT.

The chain is built from TRBV6-6 and TRBJ1-6; D unresolved. V dropped 2 bases and J dropped 14 bases, with 10 bases sitting between them. CDR3 length equals 12 residues. Germline loops: CDR1 MNHNY, CDR2 SVGAGI (reference sequence). The CDR3 loop reads CASSYGGASLHF. The CDR3 region has the DNA TGTGCCAGCAGTTACGGAGGAGCGTCCCTCCACTTT.

V and J are TRBV18 and TRBJ1-1; D might be TRBD1 (6 bases). The germline gives CDR1 KGHSH, CDR2 LQKENI. V was clipped by 3 bases and J by 4 bases, with 15 bases between them. This CDR3 is 15 amino acids long. CDR3: CASSPGAGAGTEAFF. DNA for the CDR3: TGTGCCAGCTCACCCGGCGCAGGGGCAGGCACTGAAGCTTTCTTT.

The chain carries TRBV2 and TRBJ1-1; TRBD1 matches 7 bases. Germline V CDR1 and CDR2: SNHLY, FYNNEI. This CDR3 region has 13 residues. Trimming removed 7 bases from V and 4 bases from J; junction bases left unmatched: 6. CDR3 region: CASNPDRVTEAFF. The CDR3 bases are TGTGCCAGCAACCCTGACAGGGTCACTGAAGCTTTCTTT.

The chain joins TRBV3-1 (or the pseudogene TRBV3-2) to TRBJ1-6; D uncertain. Germline CDR1 and CDR2: LGHDT and YNNKEL (reference sequence). The CDR3 consists of 15 residues. The V and J ends lost 0 bases and 11 bases respectively, with 14 bases between them. Here the CDR3 reads CASSQDTGSGTPLHF. The CDR3 DNA reads TGTGCCAGCAGCCAAGATACCGGGAGTGGGACACCCCTCCACTTT.